This T cell receptor beta chain came from a study of cytomegalovirus exposure and HLA in healthy donors. Across the whole study: Of the donors genotyped, approximately 430 in all, 80% to 85% fell in the Caucasian-associated ancestry cluster.

Primers: 60 Vbeta forward and 13 Jbeta reverse. Using immunoSEQ multiplex PCR, the repertoire was profiled, and TCRdb retains in-frame clones only, with some absent. The top ten hold 6.5% to 8% of the sample, which has 130,000 to 150,000 clones, over 70% seen once. Trimming removed 5 bases from V and 8 bases from J, with 21 bases in between. CDR1 is MNHEY and CDR2 is SMNVEV in the germline V gene (reference sequence). The CDR3 is made up of 15 amino acids. Sample: PBMCs. The TCR originated in a woman aged 40 to 50 in good health and CMV-seropositive. The chain joins TRBV27 to TRBJ1-2; perhaps TRBD1 as D (6 bases). CDR3 loop: CASSRTTGTSQGYTF. For the CDR3, the DNA is TGTGCCAGCAGTCGCACGACCGGGACATCTCAGGGCTACACCTTC.